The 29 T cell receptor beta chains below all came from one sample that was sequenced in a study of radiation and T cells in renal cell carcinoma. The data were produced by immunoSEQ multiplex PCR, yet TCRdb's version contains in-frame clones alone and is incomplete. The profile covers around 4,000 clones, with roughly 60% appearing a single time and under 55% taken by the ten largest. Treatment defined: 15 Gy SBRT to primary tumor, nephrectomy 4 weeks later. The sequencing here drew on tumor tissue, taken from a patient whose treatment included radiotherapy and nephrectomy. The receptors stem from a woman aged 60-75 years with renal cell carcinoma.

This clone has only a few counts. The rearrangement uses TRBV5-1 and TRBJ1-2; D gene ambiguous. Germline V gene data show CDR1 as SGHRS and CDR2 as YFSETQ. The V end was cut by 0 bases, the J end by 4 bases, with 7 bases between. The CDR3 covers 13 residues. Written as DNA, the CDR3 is TGCGCCAGCAGCTTGGACGTCCCCTATGGCTACACCTTC. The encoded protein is CASSLDVPYGYTF.

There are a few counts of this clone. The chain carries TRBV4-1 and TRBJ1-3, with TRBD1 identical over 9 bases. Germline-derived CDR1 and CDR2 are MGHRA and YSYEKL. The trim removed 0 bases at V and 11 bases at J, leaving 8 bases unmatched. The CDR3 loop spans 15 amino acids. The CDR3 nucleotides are TGCGCCAGCAGCCAAGATCAAGGACAGGGGCTCCCCATATATTTT. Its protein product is CASSQDQGQGLPIYF.

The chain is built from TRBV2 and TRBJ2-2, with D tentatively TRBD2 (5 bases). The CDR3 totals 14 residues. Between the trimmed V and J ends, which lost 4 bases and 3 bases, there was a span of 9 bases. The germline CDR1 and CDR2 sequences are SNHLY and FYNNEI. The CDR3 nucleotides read TGTGCCAGCAGTGTACCTAGCTACACCGGGGAGCTGTTTTTT. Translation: CASSVPSYTGELFF.

CDR3 DNA: TGTGCCAGCAGCCCTGGGAGGGGAGGGAACATTCAGTACTTC. Translating gives CASSPGRGGNIQYF. The V gene is TRBV9, the J gene TRBJ2-4; TRBD2 agrees at 7 bases. The CDR3 length is 14 residues. The germline V gene has CDR1 SGDLS and CDR2 YYNGEE. V shed 4 bases, J shed 7 bases, and the junction held 8 bases outside the gene matches. Supplemented by reference TRBV9 and TRBJ2-4, the full variable domain reads DSGVTQTPKHLITATGQRVTLRCSPRSGDLSVYWYQQSLDQGLQFLIQYYNGEERAKGNILERFSAQQFPDLHSELNLSSLELGDSALYFCASSPGRGGNIQYFGAGTRLSVL.

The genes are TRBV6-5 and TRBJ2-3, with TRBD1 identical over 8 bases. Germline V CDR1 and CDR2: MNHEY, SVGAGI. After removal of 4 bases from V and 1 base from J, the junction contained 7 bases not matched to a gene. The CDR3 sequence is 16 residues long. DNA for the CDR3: TGTGCCAGCAGTTTAGACAGGGGTCGAGGCACAGATACGCAGTATTTT. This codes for CASSLDRGRGTDTQYF.

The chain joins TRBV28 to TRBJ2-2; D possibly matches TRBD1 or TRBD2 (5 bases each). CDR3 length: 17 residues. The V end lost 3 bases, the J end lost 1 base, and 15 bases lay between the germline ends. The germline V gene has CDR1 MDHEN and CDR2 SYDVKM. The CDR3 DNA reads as TGTGCCAGCAGTTTGTTATGGTCAGGGAGGAACACCGGGGAGCTGTTTTTT. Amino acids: CASSLLWSGRNTGELFF.

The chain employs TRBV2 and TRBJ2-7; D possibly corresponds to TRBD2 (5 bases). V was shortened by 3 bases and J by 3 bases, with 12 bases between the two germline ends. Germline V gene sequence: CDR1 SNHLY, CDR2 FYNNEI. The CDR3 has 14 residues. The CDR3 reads CASSERVRDYEQYF. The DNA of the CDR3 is TGTGCCAGCAGTGAGCGGGTGAGGGACTACGAGCAGTACTTC.

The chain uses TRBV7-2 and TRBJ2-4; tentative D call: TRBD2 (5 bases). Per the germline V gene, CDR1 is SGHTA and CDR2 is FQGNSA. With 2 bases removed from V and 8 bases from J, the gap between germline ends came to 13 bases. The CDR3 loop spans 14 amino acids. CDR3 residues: CASSLNGNRDIQYF. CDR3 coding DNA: TGTGCCAGCAGCTTAAACGGGAATCGAGACATTCAGTACTTC.

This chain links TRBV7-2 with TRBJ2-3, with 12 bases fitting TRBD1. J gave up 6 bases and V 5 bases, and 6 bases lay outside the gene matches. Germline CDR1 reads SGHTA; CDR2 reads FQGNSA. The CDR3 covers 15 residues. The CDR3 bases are TGTGCCAGCAGCCCGGGACAGGGGGCATGGGATACGCAGTATTTT. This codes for CASSPGQGAWDTQYF.

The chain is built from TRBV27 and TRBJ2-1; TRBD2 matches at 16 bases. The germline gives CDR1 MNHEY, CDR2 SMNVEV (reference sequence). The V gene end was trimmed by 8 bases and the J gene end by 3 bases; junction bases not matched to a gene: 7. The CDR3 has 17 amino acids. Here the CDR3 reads CASHSGLAGGHYNEQFF. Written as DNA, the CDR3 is TGTGCCAGCCATTCGGGACTAGCGGGGGGGCACTACAATGAGCAGTTCTTC.

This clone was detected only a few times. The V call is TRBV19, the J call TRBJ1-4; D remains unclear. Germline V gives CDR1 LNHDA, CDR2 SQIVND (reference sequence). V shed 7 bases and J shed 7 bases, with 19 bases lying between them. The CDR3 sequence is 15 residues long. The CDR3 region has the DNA TGTGCCAGTACAGTCGCCAGGCTCAAAGGTGAAAAACTGTTTTTT. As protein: CASTVARLKGEKLFF.

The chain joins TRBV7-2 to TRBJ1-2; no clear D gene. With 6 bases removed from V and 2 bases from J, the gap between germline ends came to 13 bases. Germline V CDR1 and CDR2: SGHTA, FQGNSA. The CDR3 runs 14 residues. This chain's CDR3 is CASRLSISNYGYTF. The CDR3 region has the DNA TGTGCCAGCAGACTCAGCATATCGAACTATGGCTACACCTTC.

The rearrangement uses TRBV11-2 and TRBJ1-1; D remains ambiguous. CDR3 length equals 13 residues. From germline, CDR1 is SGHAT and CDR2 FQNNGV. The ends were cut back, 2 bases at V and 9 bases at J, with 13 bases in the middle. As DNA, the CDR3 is TGTGCCAGCAGCTTACTTTCGGTGACTCAAGCTTTCTTT. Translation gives CASSLLSVTQAFF.

CDR3 region: CASSLAFNSRDYGYTF. CDR3 nucleotide sequence: TGTGCCAGCAGCTTAGCGTTTAACAGCAGGGACTATGGCTACACCTTC. This chain joins TRBV7-8 and TRBJ1-2; a possible D gene is TRBD1 (5 bases). The CDR3 covers 16 residues. The V and J ends lost 0 bases and 3 bases respectively, with 14 bases between them. CDR1 SGHVS and CDR2 FQNEAQ come from the germline V gene.

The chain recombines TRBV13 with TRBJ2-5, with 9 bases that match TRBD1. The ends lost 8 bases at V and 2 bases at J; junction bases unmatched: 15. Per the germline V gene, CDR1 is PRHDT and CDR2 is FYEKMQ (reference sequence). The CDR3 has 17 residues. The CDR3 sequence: CASPPTRGQGTQETQYF. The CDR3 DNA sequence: TGTGCCAGCCCCCCTACCCGAGGACAGGGGACACAAGAGACCCAGTACTTC.

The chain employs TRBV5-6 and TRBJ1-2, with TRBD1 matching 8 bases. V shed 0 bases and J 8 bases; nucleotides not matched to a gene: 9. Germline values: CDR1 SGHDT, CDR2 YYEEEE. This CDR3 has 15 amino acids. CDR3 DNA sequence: TGTGCCAGCAGCTTGGCGACAGGGGTTATGGGAGGCTACACCTTC. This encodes CASSLATGVMGGYTF.

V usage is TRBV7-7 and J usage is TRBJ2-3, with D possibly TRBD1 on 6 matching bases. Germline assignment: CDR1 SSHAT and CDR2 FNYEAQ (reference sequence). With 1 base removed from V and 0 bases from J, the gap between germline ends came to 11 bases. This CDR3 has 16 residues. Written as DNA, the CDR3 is TGTGCCAGCAGCTTAGGCAGGGGCCGAAGCACAGATACGCAGTATTTT. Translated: CASSLGRGRSTDTQYF.

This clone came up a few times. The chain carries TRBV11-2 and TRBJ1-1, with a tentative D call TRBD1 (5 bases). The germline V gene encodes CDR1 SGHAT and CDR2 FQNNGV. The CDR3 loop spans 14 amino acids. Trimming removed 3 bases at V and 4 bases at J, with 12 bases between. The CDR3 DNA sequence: TGTGCCAGCAGCTTGGTAGCAGGGACCACTGAAGCTTTCTTT. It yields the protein CASSLVAGTTEAFF. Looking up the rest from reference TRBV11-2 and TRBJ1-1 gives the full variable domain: EAGVAQSPRYKIIEKRQSVAFWCNPISGHATLYWYQQILGQGPKLLIQFQNNGVVDDSQLPKDRFSAERLKGVDSTLKIQPAKLEDSAVYLCASSLVAGTTEAFFGQGTRLTVV.

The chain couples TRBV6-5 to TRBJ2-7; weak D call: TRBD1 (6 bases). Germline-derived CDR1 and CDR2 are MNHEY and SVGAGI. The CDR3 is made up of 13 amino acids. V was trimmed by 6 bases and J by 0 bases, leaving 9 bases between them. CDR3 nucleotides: TGTGCCAGCAGGCACAGGGACTCCTACGAGCAGTACTTC. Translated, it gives CASRHRDSYEQYF.

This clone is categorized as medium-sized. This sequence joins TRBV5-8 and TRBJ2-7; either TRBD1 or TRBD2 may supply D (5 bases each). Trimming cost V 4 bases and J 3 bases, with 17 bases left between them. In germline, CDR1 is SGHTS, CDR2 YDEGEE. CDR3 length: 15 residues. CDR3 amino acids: CASSHGTWVHYEQYF. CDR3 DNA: TGTGCCAGCAGCCACGGGACCTGGGTCCACTACGAGCAGTACTTC.

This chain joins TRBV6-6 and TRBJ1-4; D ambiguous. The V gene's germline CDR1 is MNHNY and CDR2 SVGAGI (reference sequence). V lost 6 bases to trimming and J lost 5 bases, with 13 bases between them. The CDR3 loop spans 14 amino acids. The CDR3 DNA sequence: TGTGCCAGCAGGCCGGGAGGAAACAATGAAAAACTGTTTTTT. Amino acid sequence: CASRPGGNNEKLFF.

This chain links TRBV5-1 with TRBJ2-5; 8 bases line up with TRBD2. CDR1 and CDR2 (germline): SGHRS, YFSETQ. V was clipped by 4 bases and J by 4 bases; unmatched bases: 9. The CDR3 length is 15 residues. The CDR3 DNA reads TGCGCCAGCAGCGAGGGGCTAGCGGGTAGAGAGACCCAGTACTTC. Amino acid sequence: CASSEGLAGRETQYF. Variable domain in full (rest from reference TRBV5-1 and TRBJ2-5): KAGVTQTPRYLIKTRGQQVTLSCSPISGHRSVSWYQQTPGQGLQFLFEYFSETQRNKGNFPGRFSGRQFSNSRSEMNVSTLELGDSALYLCASSEGLAGRETQYFGPGTRLLVL.

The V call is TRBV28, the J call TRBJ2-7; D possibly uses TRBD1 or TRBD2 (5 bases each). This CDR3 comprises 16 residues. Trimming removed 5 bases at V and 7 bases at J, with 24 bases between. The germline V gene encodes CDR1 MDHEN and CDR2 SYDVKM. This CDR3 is CASSPFIGALYEEQYF. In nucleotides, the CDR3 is TGTGCCAGCAGTCCCTTCATCGGGGCCCTTTACGAGGAGCAGTACTTC. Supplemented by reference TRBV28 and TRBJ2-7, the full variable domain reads DVKVTQSSRYLVKRTGEKVFLECVQDMDHENMFWYRQDPGLGLRLIYFSYDVKMKEKGDIPEGYSVSREKKERFSLILESASTNQTSMYLCASSPFIGALYEEQYFGPGTRLTVT.

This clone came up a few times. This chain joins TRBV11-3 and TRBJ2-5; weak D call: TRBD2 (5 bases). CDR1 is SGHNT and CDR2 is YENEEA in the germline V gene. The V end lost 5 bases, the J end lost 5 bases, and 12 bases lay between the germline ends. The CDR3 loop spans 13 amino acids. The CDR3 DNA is TGTGCCAGCAGCCCCGGGATCGGGGAGACCCAGTACTTC. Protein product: CASSPGIGETQYF.

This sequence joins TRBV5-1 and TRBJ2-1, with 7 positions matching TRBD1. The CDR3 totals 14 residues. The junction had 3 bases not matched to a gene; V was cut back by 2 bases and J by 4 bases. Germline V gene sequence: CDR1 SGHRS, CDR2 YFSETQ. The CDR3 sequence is CASSLGGDYNEQFF. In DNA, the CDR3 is TGCGCCAGCAGCTTAGGGGGCGATTACAATGAGCAGTTCTTC.

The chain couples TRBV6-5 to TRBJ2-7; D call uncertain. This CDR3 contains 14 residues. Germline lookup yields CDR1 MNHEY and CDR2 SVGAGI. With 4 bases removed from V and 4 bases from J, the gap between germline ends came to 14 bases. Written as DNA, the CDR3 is TGTGCCAGCAGTTCGTCCCATACAGCTTACGAGCAGTACTTC. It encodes CASSSSHTAYEQYF.

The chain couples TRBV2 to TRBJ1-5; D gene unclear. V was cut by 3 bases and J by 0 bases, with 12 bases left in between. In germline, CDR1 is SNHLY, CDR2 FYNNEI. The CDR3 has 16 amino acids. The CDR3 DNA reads TGTGCCAGCAGTGAGGAACAGATTGATAGCAATCAGCCCCAGCATTTT. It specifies CASSEEQIDSNQPQHF.

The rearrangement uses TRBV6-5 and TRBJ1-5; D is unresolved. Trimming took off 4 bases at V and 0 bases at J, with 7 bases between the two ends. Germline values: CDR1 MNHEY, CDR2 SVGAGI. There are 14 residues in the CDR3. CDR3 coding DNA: TGTGCCAGCAGTTCTGACATTAGCAATCAGCCCCAGCATTTT. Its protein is CASSSDISNQPQHF.

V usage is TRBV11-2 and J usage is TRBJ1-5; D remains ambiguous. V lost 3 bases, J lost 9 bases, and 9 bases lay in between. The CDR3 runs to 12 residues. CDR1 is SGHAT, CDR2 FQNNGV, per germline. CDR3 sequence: CASSFFSWPQHF. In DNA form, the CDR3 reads TGTGCCAGCAGCTTCTTTTCCTGGCCCCAGCATTTT.